A single sample gave rise to the 17 T cell receptor beta chains below, sequenced in a study of T-cell reconstitution after alpha-beta-depleted transplantation in children. Unique molecular identifiers tagged the TCRbeta library. TCRdb re-derived calls from the PCR reads in MiXCR, one entry per CDR3 protein. The table has fewer than 400,000 distinct CDR3 sequences, approximately 23% seen once. Sequenced here: PBMCs, mostly from graft donor cells, sampled 180 days after TCRalphabeta/CD19-depleted stem cell transplant. Receptors originate from a male patient under 18 who had a stem cell transplant for acute lymphoblastic leukemia, so the T cells may come from the graft donor.

There are a few counts of this clonotype. The V and J genes are TRBV7-9 and TRBJ2-1, with D possibly being TRBD2 (5 bases). The germline CDR1 and CDR2 sequences are SEHNR and FQNEAQ (reference sequence). The CDR3 spans 14 residues. V lost 5 bases, J lost 6 bases, and 14 bases lay in between. Here the CDR3 DNA reads TGTGCCAGCAGCCGTGAGGGCAGACCCAATGAGCAGTTCTTC. This codes for CASSREGRPNEQFF.

J is TRBJ2-1 and V is TRBV29-1, with 9 bases matching TRBD2. With 4 bases clipped from V and 7 bases from J, the junction kept 5 bases outside the gene matches. The germline V gene encodes CDR1 SQVTM and CDR2 ANQGSEA. CDR3 length equals 13 residues. The CDR3 DNA reads TGCAGCGTTGGAGCGGGAGGAGGAAATGAGCAGTTCTTC. This translates into CSVGAGGGNEQFF.

V is TRBV12-3 or TRBV12-4 and J is TRBJ2-3, with D possibly matching TRBD1 (7 bases). The V and J ends lost 8 bases and 4 bases respectively, with 13 bases between them. The CDR3 has 13 residues. The CDR3 reads CASWGDSPDTQYF. The CDR3 DNA reads as TGTGCCAGCTGGGGGGACAGTCCAGATACGCAGTATTTT.

This clonotype has a handful of counts. This chain joins TRBV7-9 and TRBJ1-2; no firm D call. Germline CDR1 and CDR2: SEHNR and FQNEAQ (reference sequence). The CDR3 spans 13 residues. The germline V and J ends were trimmed by 0 bases and 6 bases, with 8 bases remaining between them. The CDR3 reads CASSLALPNGYTF. In nucleotides, the CDR3 is TGTGCCAGCAGCTTAGCGCTGCCTAATGGCTACACCTTC.

This clonotype was counted between two and nine times. V is TRBV12-3 or TRBV12-4 and J is TRBJ2-1; D is perhaps TRBD1 (5 bases). The CDR3 is made up of 14 amino acids. V gave up 4 bases and J gave up 1 base, with 8 bases separating them. CDR3 region: CASSWAGSYNEQFF. CDR3 nucleotide sequence: TGTGCCAGCAGTTGGGCAGGGTCCTACAATGAGCAGTTCTTC.

This clonotype appeared once. This chain connects TRBV5-1 to TRBJ2-3; D is unresolved. Trimming took off 4 bases at V and 2 bases at J, with 14 bases between the two ends. CDR1 and CDR2 from the germline V gene are SGHRS and YFSETQ. This CDR3 is built from 15 residues. The CDR3 protein is CASSPRLENTDTQYF. The DNA of the CDR3 is TGCGCCAGCAGCCCCCGACTTGAAAACACAGATACGCAGTATTTT.

The chain is built from TRBV9 and TRBJ1-3; the D is unclear. The CDR3 runs to 14 residues. Germline loops: CDR1 SGDLS, CDR2 YYNGEE. The V gene lost 2 bases and the J gene lost 0 bases, with 6 bases spanning the gap. The CDR3 reads CASSVGNSGNTIYF. CDR3 coding DNA: TGTGCCAGCAGCGTGGGAAACTCTGGAAACACCATATATTTT.

The chain is built from TRBV5-1 and TRBJ2-1; the match to TRBD1 covers 10 bases. The CDR3 has 16 amino acids. Germline CDR1 is SGHRS and CDR2 is YFSETQ. Trimming cost V 3 bases and J 1 base; bases outside gene matches: 4. The CDR3 here is CASSWGQGSSYNEQFF. DNA of the CDR3: TGCGCCAGCAGCTGGGGACAGGGGAGTTCCTACAATGAGCAGTTCTTC.

V and J are TRBV7-9 and TRBJ2-7, with 7 bases lining up with TRBD2. CDR3 length: 15 amino acids. Trimming at V came to 0 bases and at J to 2 bases, leaving 4 bases not matched to a gene. Germline loops: CDR1 SEHNR, CDR2 FQNEAQ (reference sequence). The CDR3 bases are TGTGCCAGCAGCTTAGCGGGCGGGGGAACCTACGAGCAGTACTTC. Residues: CASSLAGGGTYEQYF.

A note on this clonotype: Mismatch with germline at one junction end may stem from a read error. This chain uses TRBV7-9 with TRBJ1-1; the D is unclear. The CDR3 consists of 14 residues. Germline values: CDR1 SEHNR, CDR2 FQNEAQ (reference sequence). The CDR3 spells CASSLVVSNTEASF. CDR3 in DNA: TGTGCCAGCAGCTTGGTGGTCAGCAACACTGAAGCTTCCTTT.

The chain has TRBV11-2 and TRBJ2-7; 8 bases are shared with TRBD1. The V segment lost 4 bases and the J segment 3 bases; nucleotides outside the gene matches: 8. Germline CDR1 reads SGHAT; CDR2 reads FQNNGV. The CDR3 contains 15 residues. CDR3: CASSYLRTGIYEQYF. CDR3 nucleotide sequence: TGTGCCAGCAGCTACCTACGGACAGGGATCTACGAGCAGTACTTC.

The CDR3 is CASTDRVARTDTQYF. The CDR3 region has the DNA TGCGCCAGCACGGACAGGGTGGCTCGGACAGATACGCAGTATTTT. This chain uses TRBV5-1 with TRBJ2-3; 8 bases are shared with TRBD1. Germline CDR1 SGHRS, CDR2 YFSETQ. After removal of 6 bases from V and 3 bases from J, the junction contained 9 bases not matched to a gene. The CDR3 runs 15 residues.

At least ten counts were recorded for this clonotype. V is TRBV5-1 and J is TRBJ2-7, with TRBD1 identical over 8 bases. CDR1 is SGHRS and CDR2 is YFSETQ in the germline V gene. The CDR3 extends over 15 amino acids. V dropped 3 bases and J dropped 0; count of bases not matched to a gene: 5. This CDR3 is CASSSTGGSSYEQYF. The CDR3, as DNA: TGCGCCAGCAGCTCCACAGGGGGAAGCTCCTACGAGCAGTACTTC.

The chain carries TRBV27 and TRBJ1-5; TRBD1 matches at 7 bases. The J segment lost 0 bases and the V segment lost 8 bases, leaving 10 bases of the junction unmatched. The CDR3 spans 16 residues. Germline assignment: CDR1 MNHEY and CDR2 SMNVEV (reference sequence). The CDR3 sequence: CASGPRDSLSNQPQHF. The CDR3 DNA reads TGTGCCAGCGGGCCGAGGGACAGTCTTAGCAATCAGCCCCAGCATTTT.

This clonotype appeared a few times. The CDR3 DNA is TGTGCCACCAGCAGAGTTCGACCGGGAATCTCCTACAATGAGCAGTTCTTC. Protein: CATSRVRPGISYNEQFF. The rearrangement links TRBV15 to TRBJ2-1; the D gene is possibly TRBD2 (5 bases). The V end lost 1 base, the J end lost 0 bases, and 13 bases lay between the germline ends. The CDR3 is made up of 17 amino acids. The germline gives CDR1 LNHNV, CDR2 YYDKDF (reference sequence).

This clonotype was picked up a small number of times. The DNA for the CDR3 is TGTGCCAGCAGCCTAGACAGGGTACACTACGAGCAGTACTTC. Translated, it gives CASSLDRVHYEQYF. The genes are TRBV21-1 and TRBJ2-7; the listed D gene, TRBD1, was not tested against the DNA. TRBV21-1 is described as a pseudogene. The CDR3 totals 14 residues.

There are a few counts of this clonotype. The chain is built from TRBV5-1 and TRBJ2-5; D gene ambiguous. The germline CDR1 and CDR2 sequences are SGHRS and YFSETQ. V was shortened by 0 bases and J by 5 bases, with 8 bases between the two germline ends. This CDR3 spans 13 amino acids. This CDR3 is CASSLGDIETQYF. The CDR3 DNA reads TGCGCCAGCAGCTTGGGGGATATCGAGACCCAGTACTTC.